Listed below are T cell receptor beta chains from one sample, sequenced in a study of blood T cell repertoires in COVID-19. Clones were sequenced by immunoSEQ multiplex PCR, and TCRdb holds only the in-frame ones, with some missing. The data contain about 160,000 clones, about 85% of them singletons. Material for sequencing was peripheral blood. The receptors originated from a man of 80 years or more with COVID-19, enrolled during active disease. Each CDR3 is given with its conserved first and last residue. The size of a clone is reported for some rows only, either as once, few or many, or as a class for expanded clones.

v_call clone_size cdr3_aa
TRBV7-9 . CASSLSSTNEKLFF
TRBV27 . CASSLTSGGQNEQFF
TRBV28 . CASGSPPDSPLHF
TRBV6-4 once CASSATGLQGYTF
TRBV7-2 . CASSLIGVSNQPQHF
TRBV11-2 . CASSLSRTGNTEAFF
TRBV5-1 . CASSLVGQPYEQYF
TRBV19 . CASSSLAGGHYNEQFF
TRBV7-9 few CASSLQTGELFF
TRBV27 . CASSLLRGFTEAFF
TRBV5-1 . CASSLRGNYNEQFF
TRBV5-6 . CASSLATQRRSNTGELFF
TRBV4-3 . CASSQDSGAGELFF
TRBV12-3/TRBV12-4 few CASNNQEAGGYTF
TRBV10-3 . CAISGQPGRDTEAFF
TRBV15 . CATSGGLAGVNEQFF
TRBV13 . CASSSESGTQYF
TRBV6-5 . CASSYGAANYGYTF
TRBV4-1 . CASSQMGQNLYGYTF
TRBV6-6 . CASAELGAGNTEAFF
TRBV7-8 few CASSLDRNSPLHF
TRBV2 . CASSDGNQPQHF
TRBV19 . CASTPRDRGFNEQFF
TRBV4-1 . CASSQGLILYNEQFF
TRBV15 . CATSRPDSPLHF
TRBV19 once CASSIDRPQAFF
TRBV21-1 . CASRIGTTNTGELFF
TRBV13 . CASSSLRWTGDGYTF
TRBV5-1 . CASGRTGGMNTEAFF
TRBV5-1 few CASTPGQAYNSPLHF
TRBV10-2 . CASSKGQAGNTIYF